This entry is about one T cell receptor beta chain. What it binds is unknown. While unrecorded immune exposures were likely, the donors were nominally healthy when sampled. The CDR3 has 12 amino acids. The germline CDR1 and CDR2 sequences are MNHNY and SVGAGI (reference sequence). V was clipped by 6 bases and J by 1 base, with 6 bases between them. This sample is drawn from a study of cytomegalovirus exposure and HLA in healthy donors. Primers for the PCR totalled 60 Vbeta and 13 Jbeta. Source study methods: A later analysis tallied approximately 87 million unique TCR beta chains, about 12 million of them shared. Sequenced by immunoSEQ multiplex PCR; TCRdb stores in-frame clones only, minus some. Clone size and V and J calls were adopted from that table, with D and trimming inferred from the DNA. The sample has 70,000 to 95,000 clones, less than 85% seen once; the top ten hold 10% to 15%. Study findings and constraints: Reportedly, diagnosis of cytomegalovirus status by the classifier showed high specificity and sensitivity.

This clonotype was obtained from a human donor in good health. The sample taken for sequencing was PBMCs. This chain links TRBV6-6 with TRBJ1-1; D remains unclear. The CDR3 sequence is CASRQQNTEAFF. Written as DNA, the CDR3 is TGTGCCAGCAGACAGCAGAACACTGAAGCTTTCTTT.